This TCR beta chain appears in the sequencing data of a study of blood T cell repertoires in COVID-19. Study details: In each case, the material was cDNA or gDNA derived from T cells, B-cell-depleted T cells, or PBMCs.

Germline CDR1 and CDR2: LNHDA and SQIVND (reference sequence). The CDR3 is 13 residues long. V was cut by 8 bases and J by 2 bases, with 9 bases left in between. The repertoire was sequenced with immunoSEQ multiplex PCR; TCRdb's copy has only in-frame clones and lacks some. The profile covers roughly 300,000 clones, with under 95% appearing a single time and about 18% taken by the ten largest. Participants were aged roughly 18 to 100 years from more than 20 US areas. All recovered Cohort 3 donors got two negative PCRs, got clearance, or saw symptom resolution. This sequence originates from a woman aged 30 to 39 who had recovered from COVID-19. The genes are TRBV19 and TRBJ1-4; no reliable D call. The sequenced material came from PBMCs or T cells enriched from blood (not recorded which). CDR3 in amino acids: CASQDWTNEKLFF. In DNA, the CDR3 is TGTGCCAGTCAGGATTGGACTAATGAAAAACTGTTTTTT.